The source of this T cell receptor beta chain is a study of beta chain features in type 1 diabetes. Study observations and caveats: Short templates might get an advantage during PCR, and this would be equal in patients and controls.

CD45RO/CCR7/CD25/CD127/CD95/CD27 separated CD4+ naive, central memory, regulatory and stem cell-like memory cells by sorting. This clone was counted between two and nine times. Its antigen remains unknown. Expressed TCRB transcripts were sequenced after all isolated RNA was converted to cDNA. Naive, central memory and regulatory T cell samples produced a mean of around 4 million reads. Generated by immunoSEQ multiplex PCR, the TCRdb table keeps only in-frame clones and is missing some. The sample records some 220,000 clones, about 11% being singletons. Per the germline V gene, CDR1 is LNHDA and CDR2 is SQIVND (reference sequence). The germline V and J ends were trimmed by 9 bases and 6 bases, with 15 bases remaining between them. CDR3 length: 13 residues.

Sequencing input: central memory CD4+ T cells from blood. The sequence derives from a man younger than 35 in good health. The chain combines TRBV19 with TRBJ1-5; weak D call: TRBD1 (5 bases). The CDR3 DNA is TGTGCCAGCCGTATCGACAGAGGTCAGCCCCAGCATTTT. This encodes CASRIDRGQPQHF.